The clone carrying this T cell receptor beta chain was recorded at least ten times. Its antigen is unidentified. This entry comes from a study of T cells in Graves' hyperthyroidism and ophthalmopathy. Study-level points and caveats: The model's output predicted ophthalmopathy at a median of roughly 6.9 months prior to onset. Peripheral blood also featured most of the thyroid clonotypes expanded above 0.001.

The germline V gene encodes CDR1 SGHVS and CDR2 FQNEAQ. Between the trimmed V and J ends, which lost 6 bases and 3 bases, there was a span of 15 bases. The CDR3 has 14 amino acids. Using RNA transcripts as the source, TCR beta CDR3 regions were amplified. A set of HTBI primers served as the primers for a first-round RT-PCR of the TCR CDR3. TCRdb re-called the multiplex PCR reads with MiXCR, one entry per CDR3 protein. Of 600,000 to 900,000 distinct CDR3 sequences listed, less than 20% were seen once; the top ten hold around 8.1%. The V call is TRBV7-8, the J call TRBJ2-7; no clear D. Sequences were obtained from blood. The sequence was obtained from a man in his late teens or twenties with Graves' hyperthyroidism. CDR3 bases: TGTGCCAGCAGAGGGCTCGGTCCGATCTACGAGCAGTACTTC. It yields the protein CASRGLGPIYEQYF.